This TCR beta chain is drawn from a study of blood T cell repertoires in COVID-19. The CDR3 totals 15 residues. Germline CDR1 is LNHDA and CDR2 is SQIVND (reference sequence). With 4 bases clipped from V and 6 bases from J, the junction kept 6 bases outside the gene matches. TCRdb's copy holds only in-frame clones and misses some; the assay was immunoSEQ multiplex PCR. The sample consists of approximately 90,000 clones, approximately 79% of them appearing once. The sequenced sample consisted of peripheral blood. The chain couples TRBV19 to TRBJ1-6, with TRBD1 matching 7 bases. The source is a man between 65 and 79 years old with acute or convalescent COVID-19. The CDR3 spells CASSTPDRPNSPLHF. As DNA, the CDR3 is TGTGCCAGTAGTACCCCGGACAGGCCTAATTCACCCCTCCACTTT.